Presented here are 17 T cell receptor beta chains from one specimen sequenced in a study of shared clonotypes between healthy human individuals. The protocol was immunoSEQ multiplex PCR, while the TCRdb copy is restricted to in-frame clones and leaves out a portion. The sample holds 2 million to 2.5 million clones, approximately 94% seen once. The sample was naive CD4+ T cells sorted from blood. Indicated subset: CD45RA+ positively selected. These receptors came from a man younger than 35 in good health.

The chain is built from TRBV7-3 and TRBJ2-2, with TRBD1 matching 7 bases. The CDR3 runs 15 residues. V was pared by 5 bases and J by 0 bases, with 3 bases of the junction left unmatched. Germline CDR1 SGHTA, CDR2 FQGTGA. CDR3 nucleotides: TGTGCCAGCAGCCGGGACAGCACGAACACCGGGGAGCTGTTTTTT. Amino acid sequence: CASSRDSTNTGELFF. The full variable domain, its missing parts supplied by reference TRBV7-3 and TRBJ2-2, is GAGVSQTPSNKVTEKGKYVELRCDPISGHTALYWYRQSLGQGPEFLIYFQGTGAADDSGLPNDRFFAVRPEGSVSTLKIQRTERGDSAVYLCASSRDSTNTGELFFGEGSRLTVL.

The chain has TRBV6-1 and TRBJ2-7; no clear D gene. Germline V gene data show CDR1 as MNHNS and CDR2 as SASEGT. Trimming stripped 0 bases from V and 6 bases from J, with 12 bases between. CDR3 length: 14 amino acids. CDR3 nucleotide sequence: TGTGCCAGCAGTGAAGCGCTAAGGACCAGCGAGCAGTACTTC. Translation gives CASSEALRTSEQYF.

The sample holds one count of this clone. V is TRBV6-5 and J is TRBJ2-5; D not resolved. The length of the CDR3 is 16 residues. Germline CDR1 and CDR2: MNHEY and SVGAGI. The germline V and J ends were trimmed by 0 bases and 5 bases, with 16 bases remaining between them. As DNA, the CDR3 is TGTGCCAGCAGTTACTCGATAGGCGGCGGAGCGGAGACCCAGTACTTC. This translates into CASSYSIGGGAETQYF.

CDR3 coding DNA: TGTGCCAGCAGTGATCGAGGGAACATTCAGTACTTC. As protein: CASSDRGNIQYF. The chain links TRBV6-1 to TRBJ2-4, with D possibly matching TRBD2 (5 bases). V was trimmed by 3 bases and J by 7 bases, leaving 7 bases between them. CDR3 length: 12 amino acids. CDR1 and CDR2 (germline): MNHNS, SASEGT.

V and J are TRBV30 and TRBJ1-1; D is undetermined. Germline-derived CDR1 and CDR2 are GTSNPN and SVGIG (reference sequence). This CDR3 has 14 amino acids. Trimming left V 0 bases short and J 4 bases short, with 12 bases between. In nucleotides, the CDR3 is TGTGCCTGGAGTGTAAGAGGGTTGGCCACTGAAGCTTTCTTT. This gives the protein CAWSVRGLATEAFF.

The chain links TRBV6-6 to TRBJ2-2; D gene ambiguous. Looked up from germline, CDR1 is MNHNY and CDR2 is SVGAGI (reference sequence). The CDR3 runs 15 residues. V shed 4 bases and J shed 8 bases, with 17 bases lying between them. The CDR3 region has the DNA TGTGCCAGCAGTTCCCGGCGTACCTTCGTTGGGGAGCTGTTTTTT. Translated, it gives CASSSRRTFVGELFF.

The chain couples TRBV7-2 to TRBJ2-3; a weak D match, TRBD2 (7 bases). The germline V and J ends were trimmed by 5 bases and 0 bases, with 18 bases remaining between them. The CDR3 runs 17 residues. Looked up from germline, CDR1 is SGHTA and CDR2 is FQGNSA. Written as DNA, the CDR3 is TGTGCCAGCAGCCTCCTGGGGGCCGGGAGGAGCACAGATACGCAGTATTTT. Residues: CASSLLGAGRSTDTQYF.

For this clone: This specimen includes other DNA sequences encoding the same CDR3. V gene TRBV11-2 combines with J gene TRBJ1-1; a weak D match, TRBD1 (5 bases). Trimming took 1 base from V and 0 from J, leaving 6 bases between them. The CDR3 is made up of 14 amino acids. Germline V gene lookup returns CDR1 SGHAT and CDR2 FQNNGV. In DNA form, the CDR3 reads TGTGCCAGCAGCTTAGGACAGATGAACACTGAAGCTTTCTTT. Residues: CASSLGQMNTEAFF.

CDR3: CASSQLPSGSLDEQYF. The CDR3 DNA is TGCGCCAGCAGCCAACTACCTAGCGGGAGTCTCGACGAGCAGTACTTC. The chain links TRBV4-3 to TRBJ2-7; 10 bases map to TRBD2. The CDR3 totals 16 residues. V shed 2 bases and J 5 bases; nucleotides not matched to a gene: 9. Germline CDR1 and CDR2: LGHNA and YSLEER.

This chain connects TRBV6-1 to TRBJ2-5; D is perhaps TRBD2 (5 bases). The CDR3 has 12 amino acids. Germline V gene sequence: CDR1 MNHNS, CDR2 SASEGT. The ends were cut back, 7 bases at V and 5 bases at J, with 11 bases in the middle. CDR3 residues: CASISGGETQYF. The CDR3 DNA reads TGTGCCAGCATTTCAGGCGGGGAGACCCAGTACTTC.

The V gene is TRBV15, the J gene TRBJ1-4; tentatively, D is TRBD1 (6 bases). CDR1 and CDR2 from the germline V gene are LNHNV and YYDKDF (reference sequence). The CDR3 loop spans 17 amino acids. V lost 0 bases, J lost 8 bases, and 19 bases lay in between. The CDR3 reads CATSRDGQAGAKEKLFF. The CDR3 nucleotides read TGTGCCACCAGCAGAGACGGGCAGGCGGGGGCGAAGGAAAAACTGTTTTTT.

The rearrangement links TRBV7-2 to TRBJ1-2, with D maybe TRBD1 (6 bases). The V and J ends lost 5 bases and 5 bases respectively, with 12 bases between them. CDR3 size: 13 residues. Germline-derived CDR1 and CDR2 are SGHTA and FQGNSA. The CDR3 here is CASSPDGQYGYTF. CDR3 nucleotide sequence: TGTGCCAGCAGCCCCGACGGACAGTATGGCTACACCTTC.

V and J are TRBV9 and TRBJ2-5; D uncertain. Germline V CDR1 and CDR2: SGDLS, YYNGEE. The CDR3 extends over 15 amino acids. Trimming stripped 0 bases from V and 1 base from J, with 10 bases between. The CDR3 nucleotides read TGTGCCAGCAGCGTAGCTTGGCAGGCCCAAGAGACCCAGTACTTC. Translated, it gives CASSVAWQAQETQYF.

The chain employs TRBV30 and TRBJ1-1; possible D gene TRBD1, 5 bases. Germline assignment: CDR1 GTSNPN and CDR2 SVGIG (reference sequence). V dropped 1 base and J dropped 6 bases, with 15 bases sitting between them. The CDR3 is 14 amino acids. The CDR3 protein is CAWSAQAPGAEAFF. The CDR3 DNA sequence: TGTGCCTGGAGTGCACAGGCTCCCGGGGCTGAAGCTTTCTTT. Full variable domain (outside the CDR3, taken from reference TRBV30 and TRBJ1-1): SQTIHQWPATLVQPVGSPLSLECTVEGTSNPNLYWYRQAAGRGLQLLFYSVGIGQISSEVPQNLSASRPQDRQFILSSKKLLLSDSGFYLCAWSAQAPGAEAFFGQGTRLTVV.

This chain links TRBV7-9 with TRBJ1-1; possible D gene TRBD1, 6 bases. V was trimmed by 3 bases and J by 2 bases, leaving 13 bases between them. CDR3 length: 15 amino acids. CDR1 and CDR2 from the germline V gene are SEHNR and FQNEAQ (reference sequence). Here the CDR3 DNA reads TGTGCCAGCAGCTTCATCGGGACACAAAACACTGAAGCTTTCTTT. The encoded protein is CASSFIGTQNTEAFF.

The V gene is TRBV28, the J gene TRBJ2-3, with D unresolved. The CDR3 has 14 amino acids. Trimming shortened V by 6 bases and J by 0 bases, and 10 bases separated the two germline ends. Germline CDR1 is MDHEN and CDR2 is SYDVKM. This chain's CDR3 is CASRQDTSTDTQYF. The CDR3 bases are TGTGCCAGCAGACAAGATACTAGCACAGATACGCAGTATTTT.

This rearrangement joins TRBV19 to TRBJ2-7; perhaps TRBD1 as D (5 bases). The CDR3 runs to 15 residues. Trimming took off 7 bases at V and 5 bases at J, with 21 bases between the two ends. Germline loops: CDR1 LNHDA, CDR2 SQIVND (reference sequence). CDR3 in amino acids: CASTPGAGSTHEQYF. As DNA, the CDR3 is TGTGCCAGTACCCCTGGGGCAGGGTCGACCCACGAGCAGTACTTC.